These 20 T cell receptor beta chains came from one sample sequenced in a study of early T cells in non-severe SARS-CoV-2 infection. TCRdb re-called the 5' RACE reads through MiXCR, storing one row per CDR3 protein. The repertoire holds tens of thousands of distinct CDR3 sequences, about 10% seen once, with around 4.1% in the top ten. Sequencing input: whole blood. All receptors come from an adult who was a healthcare worker with PCR-confirmed SARS-CoV-2 infection or an uninfected control (not recorded which).

This clonotype was observed at least ten times. The chain uses TRBV2 and TRBJ1-4, with TRBD1 matching over 7 bases. Germline CDR1 reads SNHLY; CDR2 reads FYNNEI. This CDR3 comprises 13 residues. J was trimmed by 8 bases and V by 7 bases; bases with no gene match: 7. This chain's CDR3 is CASNTGQPEKLFF. CDR3 nucleotides: TGTGCCAGCAACACGGGACAGCCGGAAAAACTGTTTTTT.

This clonotype was seen ten or more times. The rearrangement joins TRBV14 to TRBJ2-3; 7 bases fit TRBD2. The CDR3 totals 16 residues. The V segment lost 1 base and the J segment 5 bases; nucleotides outside the gene matches: 9. The germline gives CDR1 SGHDN, CDR2 FVKESK. The CDR3 loop reads CASSQGTGTIRDTQYF. CDR3 DNA: TGTGCCAGCAGCCAAGGCACCGGGACTATTAGAGATACGCAGTATTTT.

This clonotype was counted only a few times. The chain employs TRBV6-4 and TRBJ2-3; TRBD2 might be the D (6 bases). CDR1 is MRHNA, CDR2 SNTAGT, per germline. The CDR3 runs 15 residues. V was pared by 4 bases and J by 4 bases, with 15 bases between. CDR3 sequence reads: CASSVDSGGADTQYF. DNA for the CDR3: TGTGCCAGCAGTGTGGATAGCGGAGGCGCAGATACGCAGTATTTT.

V gene TRBV7-9 combines with J gene TRBJ2-7, with D hard to call. The CDR3 is 15 amino acids. Trimming removed 1 base at V and 1 base at J, with 11 bases between. Germline lookup yields CDR1 SEHNR and CDR2 FQNEAQ (reference sequence). The CDR3 here is CASSLDGGFSYEQYF. The CDR3 DNA sequence: TGTGCCAGCAGCTTAGACGGTGGGTTTTCCTACGAGCAGTACTTC.

There are many counts of this clonotype. This sequence joins TRBV7-2 and TRBJ2-5; TRBD1 matches at 8 bases. The CDR3 sequence is 15 residues long. Germline V lookup: CDR1 SGHTA, CDR2 FQGNSA. V lost 3 bases, J lost 5 bases, and 8 bases stayed unmatched. DNA for the CDR3: TGTGCCAGCAGCTTCCAATTGGACAGGGTGGAGACCCAGTACTTC. It specifies CASSFQLDRVETQYF.

The rearrangement uses TRBV5-1 and TRBJ2-3; 10 nucleotides align to TRBD2. Germline CDR1 SGHRS, CDR2 YFSETQ. The CDR3 extends over 15 amino acids. The V gene end was trimmed by 3 bases and the J gene end by 6 bases; junction bases not matched to a gene: 7. The CDR3 sequence is CASSSSSGGRDTQYF. In nucleotides, the CDR3 is TGCGCCAGCAGCTCATCTAGCGGGGGACGGGATACGCAGTATTTT.

This clonotype was recorded many times. This chain uses TRBV9 with TRBJ2-2; TRBD1 might be the D (6 bases). The CDR3 length is 13 residues. Germline CDR1 reads SGDLS; CDR2 reads YYNGEE. Trimming stripped 2 bases from V and 7 bases from J, with 9 bases between. The CDR3 DNA reads TGTGCCAGCAGCGTTAGGACAGTCGGGGAGCTGTTTTTT. Translation gives CASSVRTVGELFF.

This clonotype has at least ten counts. This chain links TRBV10-3 with TRBJ2-7; 16 bases line up with TRBD2. This CDR3 contains 18 residues. Per germline, CDR1 ENHRY and CDR2 SYGVKD. Trimming took 10 bases from V and 3 from J; bases not matched to a gene: 15. DNA of the CDR3: TGTGCCACGGCTACCGGGACTAGCGGGAGGGCGGTTTTCTACGAGCAGTACTTC. It translates to CATATGTSGRAVFYEQYF.

This clonotype occurred a few times. The chain combines TRBV13 with TRBJ2-1; 12 bases are a match to TRBD2. This CDR3 region has 20 residues. Trimming removed 4 bases from V and 0 bases from J; junction bases left unmatched: 13. Germline assignment: CDR1 PRHDT and CDR2 FYEKMQ (reference sequence). CDR3 amino acids: CASSSLPGLAGYSSYNEQFF. Written as DNA, the CDR3 is TGTGCCAGCAGCTCTCTGCCGGGACTAGCGGGCTACAGCTCCTACAATGAGCAGTTCTTC.

The table lists this clonotype with many counts. The gene calls are TRBV19 and TRBJ1-4; D is undetermined. The ends were cut back, 6 bases at V and 5 bases at J, with 16 bases in the middle. There are 15 residues in the CDR3. Germline V gene lookup returns CDR1 LNHDA and CDR2 SQIVND (reference sequence). The CDR3 here is CASRTPGFPNEKLFF. Here the CDR3 DNA reads TGTGCCAGTAGGACCCCGGGATTCCCGAATGAAAAACTGTTTTTT. The variable domain in full, with the rest retrieved from reference TRBV19 and TRBJ1-4, is DGGITQSPKYLFRKEGQNVTLSCEQNLNHDAMYWYRQDPGQGLRLIYYSQIVNDFQKGDIAEGYSVSREKKESFPLTVTSAQKNPTAFYLCASRTPGFPNEKLFFGSGTQLSVL.

Turning to this clonotype: A junction boundary mismatches the germline segment, possibly from a read error. The chain joins TRBV7-2 to TRBJ2-4, with 7 bases matching TRBD1. Germline values: CDR1 SGHTA, CDR2 FQGNSA. This CDR3 is 17 amino acids long. The CDR3, as DNA: TGTGCCCGCAGCTACCCCTGGGGACAGAGAGCCAAAAACATTCAGTACTTC. This sequence encodes CARSYPWGQRAKNIQYF.

The V call is TRBV29-1, the J call TRBJ2-5; D remains unclear. Deletions cut 4 bases from V and 5 bases from J, with 17 bases between. Germline loops: CDR1 SQVTM, CDR2 ANQGSEA. This CDR3 is built from 14 residues. The DNA of the CDR3 is TGCAGCGTTGGACTGGCAAACCCTACTGAGACCCAGTACTTC. Translating gives CSVGLANPTETQYF.

V is TRBV6-6 and J is TRBJ1-1; D not certain. Deletions cut 6 bases from V and 4 bases from J, with 21 bases between. Germline V CDR1 and CDR2: MNHNY, SVGAGI (reference sequence). This CDR3 is built from 16 residues. The CDR3 DNA reads as TGTGCCAGCAGCCCCGGGTTTATCACGAAGGTCACTGAAGCTTTCTTT. Translated, it gives CASSPGFITKVTEAFF.

This clonotype was recorded at least ten times. The CDR3 DNA follows: TGCAGTGCGGGGCACAGGGTTTTCGGCACAGATACGCAGTATTTT. Translating it yields CSAGHRVFGTDTQYF. The chain recombines TRBV20-1 with TRBJ2-3; possible D gene TRBD1, 6 bases. Germline-derived CDR1 and CDR2 are DFQATT and SNEGSKA (reference sequence). CDR3 length: 15 residues. V was clipped by 6 bases and J by 1 base, with 17 bases between them.

The chain has TRBV19 and TRBJ2-7, with TRBD2 matching over 11 bases. The V gene's germline CDR1 is LNHDA and CDR2 SQIVND (reference sequence). Trimming took 5 bases from V and 5 from J; bases not matched to a gene: 11. The CDR3 has 16 residues. The CDR3 DNA reads TGTGCCAGTAGTCGGAGACTAGCGGGGATTTTCGACGAGCAGTACTTC. It is translated as CASSRRLAGIFDEQYF. Combining the CDR3 with reference TRBV19 and TRBJ2-7 gives the whole variable domain DGGITQSPKYLFRKEGQNVTLSCEQNLNHDAMYWYRQDPGQGLRLIYYSQIVNDFQKGDIAEGYSVSREKKESFPLTVTSAQKNPTAFYLCASSRRLAGIFDEQYFGPGTRLTVT.

This clonotype was counted at least ten times. J is TRBJ2-5 and V is TRBV4-1; TRBD2 aligns across 8 bases. The CDR3 is 17 amino acids. V lost 1 base to trimming and J lost 7 bases; unmatched junction nucleotides: 14. Germline V gene lookup returns CDR1 MGHRA and CDR2 YSYEKL. CDR3 loop: CASSQVRETGGRLTQYF. The CDR3 nucleotides read TGCGCCAGCAGCCAAGTCCGGGAGACGGGAGGGCGATTGACCCAGTACTTC.

Ten or more counts support this clonotype. The V and J genes are TRBV6-5 and TRBJ2-2; D not certain. The CDR3 runs 12 residues. Trimming shortened V by 8 bases and J by 5 bases, and 9 bases separated the two germline ends. Germline V gives CDR1 MNHEY, CDR2 SVGAGI. This chain's CDR3 is CASARETGELFF. The DNA of the CDR3 is TGTGCCAGCGCCCGAGAGACCGGGGAGCTGTTTTTT.

The sample holds a few counts of this clonotype. The J gene is TRBJ1-1, the V gene TRBV7-9, with TRBD1 matching over 11 bases. CDR3 size: 14 residues. Germline CDR1 is SEHNR and CDR2 is FQNEAQ (reference sequence). V shed 4 bases and J 4 bases; nucleotides not matched to a gene: 2. CDR3 region: CASSYGTGGTEAFF. Written as DNA, the CDR3 is TGTGCCAGCAGCTACGGGACAGGGGGCACTGAAGCTTTCTTT.

This chain links TRBV7-2 with TRBJ2-1; 7 bases match TRBD2. V dropped 4 bases and J dropped 4; count of bases not matched to a gene: 10. The germline gives CDR1 SGHTA, CDR2 FQGNSA. This CDR3 comprises 16 residues. The CDR3 nucleotides are TGTGCCAGCAGCTCACTGTGGGAGGGTCCTTACAATGAGCAGTTCTTC. Protein: CASSSLWEGPYNEQFF.

In this sample, this clonotype turned up many times. This chain uses TRBV15 with TRBJ1-4; D not resolved. This CDR3 comprises 13 residues. Per the germline V gene, CDR1 is LNHNV and CDR2 is YYDKDF (reference sequence). Trimming took off 0 bases at V and 16 bases at J, with 15 bases between the two ends. In nucleotides, the CDR3 is TGTGCCACCAGCAGAGACCCCCCAGGACTACCGTTTTTT. Translation gives CATSRDPPGLPFF.